A selection of T cell receptor beta chains follows, all from one sample in a study of cytomegalovirus exposure and HLA in healthy donors. Sequenced by immunoSEQ multiplex PCR; TCRdb stores in-frame clones only, minus some. In the table there are around 220,000 clones, approximately 83% of which are singletons. Sample: PBMCs. The source is a woman in her 30s in good health and CMV-seropositive. CDR3s leave out the opening cysteine and the closing phenylalanine or tryptophan.

V	J	CDR3
TRBV11-2	TRBJ2-7	ASSLLLLAGGSSYEQY
TRBV10-3	TRBJ1-5	AISESSKGGGNQPQH
TRBV6-1	TRBJ2-7	ASTLSQGYEQY
TRBV29-1	TRBJ1-5	SVGQGDQPQH
TRBV6-5	TRBJ1-4	ASSYRVATNEKLF
TRBV15	TRBJ2-5	ATSRALRETQY
TRBV30	TRBJ2-1	ACLPLAEGEQF
TRBV6-6	TRBJ1-5	ASSYSDTNQPQH
TRBV7-8	TRBJ2-7	ASSSGTSGFYEQY
TRBV11-3	TRBJ2-2	ASSSRLAGVLGELF
TRBV6-5	TRBJ1-2	ASSYYGLKAYGYT
TRBV28	TRBJ1-1	ASSYVGVTEAF
TRBV9	TRBJ2-3	ASRAISTDTQY
TRBV5-4	TRBJ2-3	ASSLGGTGTDTQY
TRBV27	TRBJ2-2	ASSLSWALYTGELF
TRBV5-1	TRBJ2-7	ASSLGGRYEQY
TRBV5-4	TRBJ1-2	ASSLDRDREGYT
TRBV28	TRBJ1-2	ASSASGGPNYGYT
TRBV27	TRBJ1-1	ASSLSDGTSKGTEAF
TRBV5-6	TRBJ1-1	ATTGQMNTEAF
TRBV27	TRBJ1-5	ASSSLWDQPQH
TRBV27	TRBJ2-1	ASSLLAGAYNEQF
TRBV27	TRBJ2-3	ASSHPGLGADTQY
TRBV9	TRBJ2-1	ASSVEGTSGFSEQF
TRBV10-3	TRBJ1-2	AISDRPRMEHGYT
TRBV2	TRBJ2-1	ASTGGHNEQF
TRBV28	TRBJ2-7	ASRPRVQGTQYAYEQY
TRBV5-6	TRBJ2-2	ASSRDGWNTGELF
TRBV4-1	TRBJ2-7	ASSQGLGSSYEQY
TRBV4-2	TRBJ1-1	ASSTGNTEAF
TRBV30	TRBJ2-1	AWSWGQGEQF
TRBV29-1	TRBJ2-5	SVVGSGETQY
TRBV30	TRBJ2-3	AWAPTSGSTDTQY
TRBV7-6	TRBJ1-4	ASSRGQGGEKLF
TRBV25-1	TRBJ2-7	ASSESLGGRYEQY
TRBV6-5	TRBJ1-2	ASSSGTGRRYGYT
TRBV10-3	TRBJ2-1	AISERASAYNEQF
TRBV6-1	TRBJ1-2	ASSGDRDGYT
TRBV11-3	TRBJ2-1	ASSAGQGGKHRDEQF
TRBV28	TRBJ1-2	ASSYIDGNYGYT
TRBV9	TRBJ1-1	ASSPFHSNTEAF
TRBV11-1	TRBJ2-3	ASSLRQRRTDTQY
TRBV6-5	TRBJ2-7	ASRVSRDGSYEQY
TRBV2	TRBJ1-1	ASSDPGRGTEAF
TRBV6-1	TRBJ1-2	ASSPTRIKSYGYT
TRBV2	TRBJ2-1	ASRLAGGAMYEQF
TRBV10-3	TRBJ2-1	ASKATNNEQF
TRBV19	TRBJ1-2	ASSPSLRDRGLGYGYT
TRBV2	TRBJ2-3	ARTYGLAGGRRSSDTQY
TRBV29-1	TRBJ2-5	SVERRELRETQY